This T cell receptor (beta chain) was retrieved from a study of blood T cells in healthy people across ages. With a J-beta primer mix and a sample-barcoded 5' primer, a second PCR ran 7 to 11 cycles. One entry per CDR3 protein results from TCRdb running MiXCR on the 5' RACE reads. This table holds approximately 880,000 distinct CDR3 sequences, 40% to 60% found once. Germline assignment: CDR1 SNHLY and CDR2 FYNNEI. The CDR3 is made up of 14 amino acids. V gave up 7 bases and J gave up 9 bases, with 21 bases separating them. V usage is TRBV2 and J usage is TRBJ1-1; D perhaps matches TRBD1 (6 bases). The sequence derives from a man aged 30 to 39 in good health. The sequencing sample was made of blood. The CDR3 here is CASNTSPAGQKAFF. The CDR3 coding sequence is TGTGCCAGCAATACTTCCCCGGCCGGACAGAAAGCTTTCTTT.